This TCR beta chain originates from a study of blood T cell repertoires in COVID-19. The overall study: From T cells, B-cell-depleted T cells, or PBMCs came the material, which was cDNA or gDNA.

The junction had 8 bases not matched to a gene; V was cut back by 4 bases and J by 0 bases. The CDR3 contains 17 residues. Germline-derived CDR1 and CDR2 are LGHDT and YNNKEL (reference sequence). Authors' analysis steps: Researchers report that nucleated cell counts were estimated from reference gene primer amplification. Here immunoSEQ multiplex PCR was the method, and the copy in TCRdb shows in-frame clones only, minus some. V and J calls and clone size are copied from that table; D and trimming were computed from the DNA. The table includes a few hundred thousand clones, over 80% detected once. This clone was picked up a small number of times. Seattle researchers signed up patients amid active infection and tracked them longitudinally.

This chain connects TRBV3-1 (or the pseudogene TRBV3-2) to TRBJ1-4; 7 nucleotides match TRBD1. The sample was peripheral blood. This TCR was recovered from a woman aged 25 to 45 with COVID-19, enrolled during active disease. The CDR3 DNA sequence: TGTGCCAGCAGCCGGCCTCAGGGGGTAACAACTAATGAAAAACTGTTTTTT. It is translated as CASSRPQGVTTNEKLFF.